This T cell receptor (beta chain) is from a study of shared clonotypes between healthy human individuals. Regarding the study as a whole: The expectation was that sequencing depth would affect clonotype sharing among donors.

Comments on this clone: Its antigen is not known.

V dropped 5 bases and J dropped 9 bases, with 20 bases sitting between them. This CDR3 comprises 15 residues. CDR1 GTSNPN and CDR2 SVGIG come from the germline V gene (reference sequence). Clones were read by immunoSEQ multiplex PCR, and TCRdb kept only the in-frame ones, dropping some. The sample holds over 2 million clones; around 93% are singletons and the top ten take 0.3% to 0.4%. All donors qualified as healthy HIV-negative adults and had experienced no recent acute infections or vaccinations. All participating donors were Caucasian adults from Nashville, Tennessee. The chain couples TRBV30 to TRBJ1-6; D possibly corresponds to TRBD1 (6 bases). This receptor was obtained from a man aged 18 to 29 in good health. Some clones in this sample may be carry-over from other donors' samples. Sequencing was performed on naive CD4+ T cells from PBMCs. Subset defined: CD45RA+ positively selected. CDR3 DNA sequence: TGTGCCTGGGGAGGGAATCGGGGGGCGCGTTCACCCCTCCACTTT. It translates to CAWGGNRGARSPLHF.